The TCR beta chain described here comes from a study of T cells after yellow fever vaccination. Whole-study results and caveats: One caveat is that FACS-sorted repertoires could contain abundant clonotypes contaminating from the bulk population. Some clonotypes, a small share, were shared between CD4 and CD8 compartments. Booster sampling recovered most clones from primary vaccination (96% CD4, roughly 90% CD8).

This clonotype was found many times. The antigen is not known. The trim removed 3 bases at V and 1 base at J, leaving 6 bases unmatched. CDR1 and CDR2 (germline): SEHNR, FQNEAQ (reference sequence). This CDR3 is 16 amino acids long. From the 5' RACE reads, TCRdb called clonotypes with MiXCR, one entry per CDR3 protein. The sample has 60,000 or so distinct CDR3 sequences, approximately 7% seen once. The origin of this receptor is a man between 18 and 29 years old who received the YFV17D yellow fever vaccine. This specimen was CD8+ T cells sorted from PBMCs, taken on the day of the first yellow fever vaccination. The chain uses TRBV7-9 and TRBJ2-5; 9 nucleotides match TRBD2. This CDR3 is CASSFSSGGLQETQYF. The CDR3, as DNA: TGTGCCAGCAGCTTCAGCAGCGGGGGGCTCCAAGAGACCCAGTACTTC.